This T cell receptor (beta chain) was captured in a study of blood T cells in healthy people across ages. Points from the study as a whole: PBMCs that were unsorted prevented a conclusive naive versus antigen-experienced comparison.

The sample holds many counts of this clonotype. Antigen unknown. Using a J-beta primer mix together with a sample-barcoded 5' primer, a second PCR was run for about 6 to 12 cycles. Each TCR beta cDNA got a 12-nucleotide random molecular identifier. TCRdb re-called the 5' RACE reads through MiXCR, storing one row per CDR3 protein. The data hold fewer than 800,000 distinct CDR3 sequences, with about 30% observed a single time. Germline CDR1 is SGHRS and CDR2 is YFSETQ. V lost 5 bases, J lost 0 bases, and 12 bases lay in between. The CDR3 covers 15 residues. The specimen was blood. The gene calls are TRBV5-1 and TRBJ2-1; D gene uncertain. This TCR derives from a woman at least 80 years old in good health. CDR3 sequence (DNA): TGCGCCAGCAGGCCCCAGGCCAGCTCCTACAATGAGCAGTTCTTC. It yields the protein CASRPQASSYNEQFF.